This T cell receptor beta chain is drawn from a study of cytomegalovirus exposure and HLA in healthy donors. Study-level findings and limits: For most TCR beta V segments, an earlier analysis put the productive rate at about 87% or about 30% of the time. Three chains linked to CMV were shown in vitro to be specific for CMV antigens. It was likely that a cluster of highly shared sequence variants was a sequencing artifact.

This CDR3 is built from 15 residues. V lost 3 bases and J lost 6; bases outside the gene matches: 9. The germline gives CDR1 SGDLS, CDR2 YYNGEE. The PCR contained 60 Vbeta and 13 Jbeta primers. Profiling relied on immunoSEQ multiplex PCR, and the TCRdb table lists in-frame clones only, not all of them. This sample has over 90,000 clones; roughly 77% occur once, and the top ten carry 10%. To note about this clone: Its antigen is undetermined.

Sequencing was performed on PBMCs. The clonotype was recovered from a woman aged 18-30 years in good health and CMV-seropositive. J is TRBJ2-1 and V is TRBV9; 7 nucleotides align to TRBD1. The CDR3 is CASSASGTVTNEQFF. DNA for the CDR3: TGTGCCAGCAGCGCTTCCGGGACAGTTACCAATGAGCAGTTCTTC.